Listed here are 32 T cell receptor beta chains from one sample, sequenced in a study of PD-1 blockade in mismatch repair-deficient tumors. Repertoires were generated with immunoSEQ multiplex PCR, while TCRdb's copy carries only in-frame clones and drops some. Here the sample spans 75,000 to 80,000 clones, approximately 78% being singletons. Sequenced here: peripheral blood, sampled 44 weeks after starting pembrolizumab. These receptors came from an adult with mismatch repair-deficient cancer.

This clone appeared once. This rearrangement joins TRBV9 to TRBJ2-1, with D possibly called TRBD1 or TRBD2 (7 bases each). This CDR3 has 18 amino acids. V gave up 4 bases and J gave up 2 bases, with 22 bases separating them. The germline gives CDR1 SGDLS, CDR2 YYNGEE. CDR3 amino acids: CASSLASGGGLPYNEQFF. The DNA for the CDR3 is TGTGCCAGCAGCCTAGCCTCAGGGGGGGGGCTTCCCTACAATGAGCAGTTCTTC.

This clone turned up a few times. J is TRBJ2-2 and V is TRBV2; D remains unclear. V lost 3 bases and J lost 0, with 8 bases in between. The CDR3 consists of 15 residues. Germline assignment: CDR1 SNHLY and CDR2 FYNNEI. CDR3 region: CASSEGSPNTGELFF. In DNA form, the CDR3 reads TGTGCCAGCAGTGAGGGCAGCCCGAACACCGGGGAGCTGTTTTTT.

The chain has TRBV2 and TRBJ1-4; D ambiguous. The CDR3 runs 12 residues. Trimming left V 6 bases short and J 1 base short, with 3 bases between. Germline CDR1 SNHLY, CDR2 FYNNEI. CDR3 nucleotides: TGTGCCAGCAGAGGAACTAATGAAAAACTGTTTTTT. It yields the protein CASRGTNEKLFF.

The genes are TRBV6-1 and TRBJ1-1; 10 bases agree with TRBD1. Trimming took 6 bases from V and 4 from J; bases not matched to a gene: 2. The CDR3 spans 13 residues. Germline-derived CDR1 and CDR2 are MNHNS and SASEGT. DNA for the CDR3: TGTGCCAGCAGGCGGACAGGGGGCACTGAAGCTTTCTTT. Encoded protein: CASRRTGGTEAFF.

For the CDR3, the DNA is TGCGCCAGCAGCGTAACCTACGAGCAGTACTTC. Its translation is CASSVTYEQYF. The chain employs TRBV5-1 and TRBJ2-7, with D hard to call. V was shortened by 4 bases and J by 2 bases, with 4 bases between the two germline ends. Germline V lookup: CDR1 SGHRS, CDR2 YFSETQ. CDR3 size: 11 residues.

With respect to this clone: A read error may produce the germline difference seen at one junction end. The chain combines TRBV2 with TRBJ2-3, with 8 bases lining up with TRBD2. Germline V gives CDR1 SNHLY, CDR2 FYNNEI. The CDR3 runs to 12 residues. CDR3 nucleotide sequence: TGCGGGGGGGGACACATCACAGATACGCAGTATTTT. This codes for CGGGHITDTQYF.

The CDR3 DNA reads as TGTGCCAGCAGCTTGTCGGGACTAGCGGAGTTCTACGAGCAGTACTTC. Amino acids: CASSLSGLAEFYEQYF. This chain links TRBV5-5 with TRBJ2-7; TRBD2 aligns across 11 bases. After removal of 1 base from V and 3 bases from J, the junction contained 6 bases not matched to a gene. Per germline, CDR1 SGHKS and CDR2 YYEKEE (reference sequence). The CDR3 is made up of 16 amino acids.

The gene calls are TRBV15 and TRBJ2-1, with a weak D call TRBD2 (5 bases). Trimming cost V 3 bases and J 7 bases, with 19 bases left between them. The CDR3 sequence is 16 residues long. CDR1 and CDR2 (germline): LNHNV, YYDKDF (reference sequence). In nucleotides, the CDR3 is TGTGCCACCAGCAGTGGGAGCGAGGGTCTTTTAAATGAGCAGTTCTTC. Its protein product is CATSSGSEGLLNEQFF.

The chain combines TRBV15 with TRBJ1-2; no firm D call. Germline CDR1 reads LNHNV; CDR2 reads YYDKDF (reference sequence). V was pared by 3 bases and J by 5 bases, with 19 bases between. The CDR3 has 16 residues. The DNA of the CDR3 is TGTGCCACCAGCAGCCCCCCGGAGGGTGACCCGTATGGCTACACCTTC. Protein sequence: CATSSPPEGDPYGYTF.

The chain combines TRBV18 with TRBJ1-2; D perhaps matches TRBD1 (5 bases). Trimming left V 6 bases short and J 3 bases short, with 14 bases between. The germline CDR1 and CDR2 sequences are KGHSH and LQKENI. This CDR3 comprises 14 residues. In nucleotides, the CDR3 is TGTGCCAGCTCCCCCAGGGAGTTTGACTATGGCTACACCTTC. It encodes CASSPREFDYGYTF. The full variable domain, with the rest looked up from reference TRBV18 and TRBJ1-2, is NAGVMQNPRHLVRRRGQEARLRCSPMKGHSHVYWYRQLPEEGLKFMVYLQKENIIDESGMPKERFSAEFPKEGPSILRIQQVVRGDSAAYFCASSPREFDYGYTFGSGTRLTVV.

The chain joins TRBV7-9 to TRBJ1-2; TRBD1 matches 7 bases. This CDR3 has 15 amino acids. CDR1 and CDR2 from the germline V gene are SEHNR and FQNEAQ (reference sequence). The V gene end was trimmed by 5 bases and the J gene end by 8 bases; junction bases not matched to a gene: 14. DNA of the CDR3: TGTGCCAGCAGCCCGGGACAGATTACTCTATGGGGCTACACCTTC. It translates to CASSPGQITLWGYTF.

The rearrangement links TRBV7-8 to TRBJ1-2; TRBD1 aligns across 8 bases. Unmatched junction bases numbered 6, after V lost 4 bases and J lost 5 bases. This CDR3 region has 14 residues. Germline values: CDR1 SGHVS, CDR2 FQNEAQ. This CDR3 is CASSSGQGGYGYTF. Here the CDR3 DNA reads TGTGCCAGCAGCTCAGGACAGGGCGGGTATGGCTACACCTTC.

The rearrangement joins TRBV11-2 to TRBJ2-3; 7 bases line up with TRBD2. Germline CDR1 and CDR2: SGHAT and FQNNGV. This CDR3 is built from 15 residues. J was trimmed by 6 bases and V by 2 bases; bases with no gene match: 8. As DNA, the CDR3 is TGTGCCAGCAGCTTAAGTGGGAGGGCCGCGGATACGCAGTATTTT. Translated, it gives CASSLSGRAADTQYF.

V and J are TRBV5-4 and TRBJ1-2; D is possibly TRBD1 (5 bases). CDR1 and CDR2 (germline): SGHNT, YYREEE (reference sequence). This CDR3 region has 14 residues. V was trimmed by 0 bases and J by 4 bases, leaving 10 bases between them. Here the CDR3 DNA reads TGTGCCAGCAGCTTGGTCAGGGATGGCTATGGCTACACCTTC. This translates into CASSLVRDGYGYTF.

V is TRBV19 and J is TRBJ2-7; TRBD1 aligns across 8 bases. After removal of 5 bases from V and 4 bases from J, the junction contained 7 bases not matched to a gene. Germline CDR1 and CDR2: LNHDA and SQIVND (reference sequence). This CDR3 is 14 amino acids long. The CDR3: CASSSHRGAYEQYF. CDR3 bases: TGTGCCAGTAGTTCCCACAGGGGGGCTTACGAGCAGTACTTC.

The rearrangement uses TRBV13 and TRBJ2-1; 7 bases fit TRBD2. In germline, CDR1 is PRHDT, CDR2 FYEKMQ (reference sequence). With V trimmed by 4 bases and J by 0 bases, 3 bases remained unmatched. The CDR3 consists of 15 residues. CDR3 coding DNA: TGTGCCAGCAGCTACCGGACTAGCTCCTACAATGAGCAGTTCTTC. It yields the protein CASSYRTSSYNEQFF.

The chain joins TRBV5-5 to TRBJ1-5, with D possibly matching TRBD1 (6 bases). The germline V gene encodes CDR1 SGHKS and CDR2 YYEKEE (reference sequence). The V end was cut by 1 base, the J end by 3 bases, with 14 bases between. The CDR3 has 16 residues. CDR3 protein: CASSLSGRGDNQPQHF. CDR3 DNA: TGTGCCAGCAGCTTGTCGGGCAGGGGAGACAATCAGCCCCAGCATTTT.

The genes are TRBV12-5 and TRBJ2-3; D assignment may be TRBD1 or TRBD2 (7 bases each). Germline V gene lookup returns CDR1 LGHNT and CDR2 FRNRAP. The germline V and J ends were trimmed by 5 bases and 1 base, with 13 bases remaining between them. The CDR3 extends over 15 amino acids. The CDR3 DNA sequence: TGTGCTAGTGGTCCCCCAGGGGGGGGCACAGATACGCAGTATTTT. This translates into CASGPPGGGTDTQYF.

The V gene is TRBV19, the J gene TRBJ1-2; tentative D call: TRBD1 (5 bases). Germline-derived CDR1 and CDR2 are LNHDA and SQIVND (reference sequence). V lost 7 bases and J lost 0, with 15 bases in between. The CDR3 length is 15 residues. The CDR3: CASNGPGNANYGYTF. For the CDR3, the DNA is TGTGCCAGTAACGGTCCAGGGAACGCTAACTATGGCTACACCTTC. Full variable domain (remainder filled in from reference TRBV19 and TRBJ1-2): DGGITQSPKYLFRKEGQNVTLSCEQNLNHDAMYWYRQDPGQGLRLIYYSQIVNDFQKGDIAEGYSVSREKKESFPLTVTSAQKNPTAFYLCASNGPGNANYGYTFGSGTRLTVV.

The chain links TRBV23-1 to TRBJ2-2; 7 bases fit TRBD1. TRBV23-1 qualifies as an ORF whose function is uncertain. Trimming at V came to 7 bases and at J to 3 bases, leaving 20 bases not matched to a gene. This CDR3 has 19 residues. The CDR3 reads CASMGLAVTGRGDTGELFF. The CDR3 bases are TGCGCCAGCATGGGGCTAGCAGTGACAGGGAGAGGTGACACCGGGGAGCTGTTTTTT.

This clone was seen only once. This chain joins TRBV6-1 and TRBJ1-1; maybe TRBD1 (6 bases). Trimming took 5 bases from V and 5 from J, leaving 18 bases between them. CDR3 size: 15 residues. From germline, CDR1 is MNHNS and CDR2 SASEGT. CDR3 coding DNA: TGTGCCAGCAGTTTAGAACAGGGCAAGAGGACTGAAGCTTTCTTT. As protein: CASSLEQGKRTEAFF.

Turning to this clone: Other DNA sequences in the sample encode the same CDR3. This chain connects TRBV2 to TRBJ2-1; possibly TRBD2 for D (5 bases). The CDR3 has 12 amino acids. Deletions cut 6 bases from V and 6 bases from J, with 9 bases between. Germline V gene lookup returns CDR1 SNHLY and CDR2 FYNNEI. The CDR3, as DNA: TGTGCCAGCAGCGGACTCTTCAATGAGCAGTTCTTC. It yields the protein CASSGLFNEQFF.

The chain has TRBV2 and TRBJ1-4, with D unclear. Germline values: CDR1 SNHLY, CDR2 FYNNEI. Between the trimmed V and J ends, which lost 11 bases and 0 bases, there was a span of 10 bases. The CDR3 contains 13 residues. CDR3 residues: CAGCPATNEKLFF. The CDR3 DNA reads TGTGCCGGATGCCCCGCAACTAATGAAAAACTGTTTTTT.

This clone was seen a few times. V and J are TRBV7-9 and TRBJ2-2; tentative D call: TRBD2 (6 bases). Trimming stripped 3 bases from V and 4 bases from J, with 15 bases between. This CDR3 has 16 residues. Per germline, CDR1 SEHNR and CDR2 FQNEAQ (reference sequence). CDR3 in DNA: TGTGCCAGCAGCTTTGGGCCAGGGAGGACCACCGGGGAGCTGTTTTTT. It specifies CASSFGPGRTTGELFF.

This sequence joins TRBV4-3 and TRBJ2-7; the D is unclear. V lost 0 bases and J lost 5, with 8 bases in between. The CDR3 extends over 13 amino acids. CDR1 is LGHNA, CDR2 YSLEER, per germline. The CDR3 spells CASSQEGWDEQYF. CDR3 DNA sequence: TGCGCCAGCAGCCAAGAAGGGTGGGACGAGCAGTACTTC.

The V and J genes are TRBV6-5 and TRBJ2-1, with 8 bases identical to TRBD2. CDR1 is MNHEY, CDR2 SVGAGI, per germline. The CDR3 spans 15 residues. With V trimmed by 4 bases and J by 3 bases, 5 bases remained unmatched. The CDR3 region has the DNA TGTGCCAGCAGTTCAACTAGCGGAGTCTACAATGAGCAGTTCTTC. Residues: CASSSTSGVYNEQFF.

This clone was counted between two and nine times. CDR3 protein: CASSLSGYGYTF. The CDR3 DNA reads as TGTGCCAGCAGTTTATCAGGCTATGGCTACACCTTC. The chain is built from TRBV27 and TRBJ1-2; unclear D gene. Trimming removed 0 bases from V and 4 bases from J, with 3 bases in between. This CDR3 comprises 12 residues. From germline, CDR1 is MNHEY and CDR2 SMNVEV (reference sequence).

The chain is built from TRBV13 and TRBJ2-7; D might be TRBD2 (5 bases). Trimming stripped 6 bases from V and 6 bases from J, with 15 bases between. The CDR3 has 13 residues. From germline, CDR1 is PRHDT and CDR2 FYEKMQ (reference sequence). The CDR3 region is CASSEAPRGEQYF. CDR3 nucleotides: TGTGCCAGCAGTGAAGCACCTCGGGGCGAGCAGTACTTC.

This clone occurred once. The chain couples TRBV28 to TRBJ1-5, with 9 bases identical to TRBD1. CDR1 and CDR2 (germline): MDHEN, SYDVKM. Trimming at V came to 6 bases and at J to 0 bases, leaving 6 bases not matched to a gene. CDR3 length: 16 residues. The CDR3 spells CASRIQGARSNQPQHF. In nucleotides, the CDR3 is TGTGCCAGCAGGATACAGGGGGCGCGTAGCAATCAGCCCCAGCATTTT.

The CDR3 is CASRRGGRDKSYEQYF. CDR3 DNA: TGTGCCAGCAGACGAGGGGGGCGGGACAAATCCTACGAGCAGTACTTC. This chain uses TRBV5-4 with TRBJ2-7; D tentatively reads TRBD1 or TRBD2 (6 bases each). The length of the CDR3 is 16 residues. From germline, CDR1 is SGHNT and CDR2 YYREEE (reference sequence). V shed 5 bases and J shed 1 base, with 19 bases lying between them.

The chain joins TRBV19 to TRBJ1-4, with D unresolved. The germline V gene has CDR1 LNHDA and CDR2 SQIVND (reference sequence). The length of the CDR3 is 14 residues. Trimming took 5 bases from V and 6 from J, leaving 13 bases between them. CDR3 nucleotides: TGTGCCAGTAGTCAGCCTACGGCGGATGAAAAACTGTTTTTT. Its translation: CASSQPTADEKLFF.

V usage is TRBV10-3 and J usage is TRBJ2-2, with 10 nucleotides matching TRBD2. V gave up 7 bases and J gave up 7 bases; unmatched junction bases: 12. The germline V gene encodes CDR1 ENHRY and CDR2 SYGVKD. The CDR3 extends over 16 amino acids. The CDR3 reads CAIKSSGRTGGGELFF. The CDR3 bases are TGTGCCATCAAGTCTAGCGGGAGAACTGGAGGCGGGGAGCTGTTTTTT.